This T cell receptor beta chain derives from a study of shared clonotypes between healthy human individuals. Study-wide findings and caveats: Sequencing depth was a factor that was expected to affect clonotype sharing among donors. Shared across four donors were roughly 4.8% of the naive CD4 clonotypes.

The CDR3 consists of 15 residues. The V end was cut by 4 bases, the J end by 1 base, with 11 bases between. Germline V gives CDR1 GTSNPN, CDR2 SVGIG (reference sequence). An even split of each subset's genomic DNA across several immunoSEQ plates was performed. Libraries were prepared by immunoSEQ multiplex PCR; TCRdb keeps only in-frame clonotypes and omits some of them. The sample records about 2.3 million clones, roughly 90% being singletons. This clone was detected once. Its antigen is unidentified. The sequenced sample consisted of naive CD4+ T cells from PBMCs. Stated subset: CD45RA+ positively selected. This receptor was obtained from a man between 18 and 35 years old in good health. Some clones in this sample may be carry-over from other donors' samples. This chain links TRBV30 with TRBJ2-6, with D unresolved. Here the CDR3 reads CAWKIYRSGANVLTF. The CDR3 DNA follows: TGTGCCTGGAAAATATACCGTTCTGGGGCCAACGTCCTGACTTTC.